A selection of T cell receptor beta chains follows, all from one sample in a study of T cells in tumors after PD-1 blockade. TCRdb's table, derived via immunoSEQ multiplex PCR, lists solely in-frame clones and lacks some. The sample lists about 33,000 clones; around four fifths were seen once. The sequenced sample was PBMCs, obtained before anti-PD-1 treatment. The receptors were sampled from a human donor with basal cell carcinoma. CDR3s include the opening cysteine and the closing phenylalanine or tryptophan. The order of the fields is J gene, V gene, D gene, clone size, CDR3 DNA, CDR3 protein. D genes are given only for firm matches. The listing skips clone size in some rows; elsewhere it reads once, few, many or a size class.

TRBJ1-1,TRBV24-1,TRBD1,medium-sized,TGTGCCACCAGTGGTGGGACAGGGGGCACTGAAGCTTTCTTT,CATSGGTGGTEAFF
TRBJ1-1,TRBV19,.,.,TGTGCCAGTAGTATTGACAAGATGAACACTGAAGCTTTCTTT,CASSIDKMNTEAFF
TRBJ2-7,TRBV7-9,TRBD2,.,TGTGCCAGCAGCTTGGGGAGACTAGCGGGAGCAGGGGAGCAGTACTTC,CASSLGRLAGAGEQYF
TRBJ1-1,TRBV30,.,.,TGTGCCTGGAGTATCAGGGGCAGGGACACTGAAGCTTTCTTT,CAWSIRGRDTEAFF
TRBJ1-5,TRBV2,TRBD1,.,TGTGCCAGCAGTGGACGAGGGACAGGGTTCAATCAGCCCCAGCATTTT,CASSGRGTGFNQPQHF
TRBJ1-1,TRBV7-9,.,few,TGTGCCAGCAGCCCAAGGGGGGGAGTAGGTCCCACTGAAGCTTTCTTT,CASSPRGGVGPTEAFF
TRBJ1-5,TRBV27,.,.,TGTGCCAGCAAAACGGGTGTGCAACCCCAGCATTTT,CASKTGVQPQHF
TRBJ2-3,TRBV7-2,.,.,TGTGCCAGCAGCTTAGGACCCGCGGGACTTAGCACAGATACGCAGTATTTT,CASSLGPAGLSTDTQYF
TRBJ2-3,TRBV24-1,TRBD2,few,TGTGCCACCAGTGATTTGAGCGGGAGCGGCACAGATACGCAGTATTTT,CATSDLSGSGTDTQYF
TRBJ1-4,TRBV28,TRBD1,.,TGTGCCAGCAGTGGAAACAGGGGAGGTAATGAAAAACTGTTTTTT,CASSGNRGGNEKLFF
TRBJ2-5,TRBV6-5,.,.,TGTGCCAGCGGGGAACCTGGCAGGGGAGGAGAGACCCAGTACTTC,CASGEPGRGGETQYF
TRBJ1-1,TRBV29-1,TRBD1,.,TGCAGCGGAAAACAGGGGGAGAACACTGAAGCTTTCTTT,CSGKQGENTEAFF
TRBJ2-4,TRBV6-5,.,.,TGTGCCAGCAGTTACCCCAGGGAGAAAAACATTCAGTACTTC,CASSYPREKNIQYF
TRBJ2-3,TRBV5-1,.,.,TGCGCCAGCAGCTCGACTGGGATTAGCACAGATACGCAGTATTTT,CASSSTGISTDTQYF
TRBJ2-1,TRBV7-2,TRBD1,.,TGTGCCAGCAGTCCCCGGGACAGGGGAAATGAGCAGTTCTTC,CASSPRDRGNEQFF
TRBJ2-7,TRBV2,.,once,TGTGCCAGCAGTGGTACGAGGACCGCAGTTCCCGAGCAGTACTTC,CASSGTRTAVPEQYF
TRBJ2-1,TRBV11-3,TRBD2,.,TGTGCCAGCAGCGTTCGACTAGCGGGGGGGCTATGGAATGAGCAGTTCTTC,CASSVRLAGGLWNEQFF
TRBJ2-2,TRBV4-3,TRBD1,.,TGCGCCAGCAGCCAAGATTGGGCTAAACAGGGGCCAGTTGGGGAGCTGTTTTTT,CASSQDWAKQGPVGELFF
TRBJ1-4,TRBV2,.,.,TGTGCCAGCAGTGGTGGGGGGCACAATGAAAAACTGTTTTTT,CASSGGGHNEKLFF
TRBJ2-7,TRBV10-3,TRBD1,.,TGTGCCATCGCCAAACAGGGGGAGCAGTACTTC,CAIAKQGEQYF
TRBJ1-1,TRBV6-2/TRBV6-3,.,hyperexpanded,TGTGCCAGCAGTTTCCAGGGGACCACTGAAGCTTTCTTT,CASSFQGTTEAFF
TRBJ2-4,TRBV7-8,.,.,TGTGCCAGCAGCCCATCCGCCAGCGACATTCAGTACTTC,CASSPSASDIQYF
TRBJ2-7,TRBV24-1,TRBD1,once,TGTGCCACCAGTCCACGACAGGGGCGCTCCTACGAGCAGTACTTC,CATSPRQGRSYEQYF
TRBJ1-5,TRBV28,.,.,TGTGCCAGCAGTTTATCTTACGCGGCCCAGCATTTT,CASSLSYAAQHF
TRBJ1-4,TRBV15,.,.,TGTGCCACCAGCAGAGGGGGTCTCAATGAAAAACTGTTTTTT,CATSRGGLNEKLFF
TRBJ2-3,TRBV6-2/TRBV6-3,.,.,TGTGCCAGCAGTATTACTTTAGCGTATAGCACAGATACGCAGTATTTT,CASSITLAYSTDTQYF
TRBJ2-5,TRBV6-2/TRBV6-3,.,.,TGTGCCAGCAGCAGGGGCGGGGAAGAGACCCAGTACTTC,CASSRGGEETQYF
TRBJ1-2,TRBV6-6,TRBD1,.,TGTGCCAGCAGCCTGGGACAGGACGTTACTAACTATGGCTACACCTTC,CASSLGQDVTNYGYTF
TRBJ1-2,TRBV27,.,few,TGTGCCAGCAGTTCCCGACCTCAAGGCTCGGGTAACTATGGCTACACCTTC,CASSSRPQGSGNYGYTF
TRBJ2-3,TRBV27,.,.,TGTGCCAGCAGTTTAGGAGGGCACAGGGGCACAGATACGCAGTATTTT,CASSLGGHRGTDTQYF
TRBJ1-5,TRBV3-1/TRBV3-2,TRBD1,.,TGTGCCAGCAGTCAAGACGGGACAGGGAATCAGCCCCAGCATTTT,CASSQDGTGNQPQHF
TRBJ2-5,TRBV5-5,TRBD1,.,TGTGCCAGCAGCTCCGGGACAGGGGACCAAGAGACCCAGTACTTC,CASSSGTGDQETQYF
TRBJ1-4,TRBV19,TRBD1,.,TGTGCCAGTAGTTTCTACCCCGGGACAGGTAATGAAAAACTGTTTTTT,CASSFYPGTGNEKLFF
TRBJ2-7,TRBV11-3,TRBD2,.,TGTGCCAGCAGCTTAGATCCGGGAGGGGGCTACGAGCAGTACTTC,CASSLDPGGGYEQYF
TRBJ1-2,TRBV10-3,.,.,TGTGCCATCAGTGACCCCGCTGCCGGGGCGGCTTATGGCTACACCTTC,CAISDPAAGAAYGYTF
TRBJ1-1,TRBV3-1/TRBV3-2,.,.,TGTGCCAGCAGCCATCTACAGGGACTGGCCGGCACCTTCACTGAAGCTTTCTTT,CASSHLQGLAGTFTEAFF
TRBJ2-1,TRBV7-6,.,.,TGTGCCAGCAGCTTAGTGGGGACGGGCTACAATGAGCAGTTCTTC,CASSLVGTGYNEQFF
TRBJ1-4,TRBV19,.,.,TGTGCCAGTAGGTACCCGGGGTCAACTAATGAAAAACTGTTTTTT,CASRYPGSTNEKLFF
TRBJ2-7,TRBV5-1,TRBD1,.,TGCGCCAGCAGCTTGCCAACAGGGGGGTACGAGCAGTACTTC,CASSLPTGGYEQYF
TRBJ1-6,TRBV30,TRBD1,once,TGTGCCTGGAGTTTCCAGGGGGCGCGGTTCTCCTATAATTCACCCCTCCACTTT,CAWSFQGARFSYNSPLHF
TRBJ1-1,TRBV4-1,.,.,TGCGCCAGCAGCCAAGATTGGGGGCGGAACACTGAAGCTTTCTTT,CASSQDWGRNTEAFF
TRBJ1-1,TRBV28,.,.,TGTGCCAGCAGTATACGGCGGGATGAAGCTTTCTTT,CASSIRRDEAFF
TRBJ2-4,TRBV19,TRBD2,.,TGTGCCAGTAGTAGCCCTAGCGGCCCAGCAAACTTC,CASSSPSGPANF
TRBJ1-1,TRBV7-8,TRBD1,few,TGTGCCAGCAGCTTGACAGGGGCTGGTGAAGCTTTCTTT,CASSLTGAGEAFF
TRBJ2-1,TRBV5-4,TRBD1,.,TGTGCCAGCAGCTTGGGGACAGGGGTCTATAATGAGCAGTTCTTC,CASSLGTGVYNEQFF
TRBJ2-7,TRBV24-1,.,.,TGTGCCACCTCGGACACGACGCTCTACGAGCAGTACTTC,CATSDTTLYEQYF